This TCR beta chain emerged from a study of T cell responses to AZD1222 COVID-19 vaccine. Study results and caveats: There were repertoire samples only from the period after the peak T cell response. Unmutated variant regions are reportedly the target of nearly half of TCRs that are spike-specific. Possibly, clonal diversity was underestimated; donors were largely white British and included more females.

The germline V gene encodes CDR1 SGHRS and CDR2 YFSETQ. CDR3 length: 14 residues. V lost 1 base, J lost 6 bases, and 7 bases stayed unmatched. Method: immunoSEQ multiplex PCR; TCRdb's copy keeps in-frame clones and lacks some. The table includes 140,000 to 150,000 clones, 75% to 95% detected once. Turning to this clone: Its antigen remains unknown.

The genes are TRBV5-1 and TRBJ2-7, with 7 positions matching TRBD1. The sample here was peripheral blood, taken on day 0 of MenACWY control vaccination. The origin of this receptor is an adult in good health. The CDR3 loop is CASSLSQGVFEQYF. In nucleotides, the CDR3 is TGCGCCAGCAGCTTGAGCCAGGGGGTTTTCGAGCAGTACTTC.